The following is a TCR beta chain sequence with its context. TCRdb reanalysed the 5' RACE reads using MiXCR and keeps one entry per CDR3 protein. The sample has 17,000 or so distinct CDR3 sequences, 27% seen once. The data stem from a study of neurological immune-mediated disorders. This CDR3 spans 13 amino acids. Germline CDR1 MNHNY, CDR2 SVGAGI (reference sequence). J was trimmed by 1 base and V by 5 bases; bases with no gene match: 1. The sequence derives from a man aged 45-65 years with HTLV-1-associated myelopathy (HAM/TSP). Material for sequencing was PBMCs. V gene TRBV6-6 combines with J gene TRBJ1-1, with 7 positions matching TRBD1. The CDR3 loop reads CASSTGENTEAFF. Here the CDR3 DNA reads TGTGCCAGCAGTACAGGGGAGAACACTGAAGCTTTCTTT.